This T cell receptor (beta chain) was captured by sequencing in a study of T cell responses to AZD1222 COVID-19 vaccine. Notes on this clone: The antigen is unknown.

V gave up 11 bases and J gave up 6 bases, with 13 bases separating them. The CDR3 runs 12 residues. Germline assignment: CDR1 SEHNR and CDR2 FQNEAQ (reference sequence). Clones were read by immunoSEQ multiplex PCR, and TCRdb kept only the in-frame ones, dropping some. The sample records about 120,000 clones, about nine tenths being singletons. General study points: The breadth and depth of Spike-specific TCRs increased once two AZD1222 doses had been given. Most donors were white British, females outnumbered males, and clonal diversity was possibly underestimated. Spike was spanned by vaccine-associated CD4 TCRs, which were dominant at 160-218 and 743-854.

Sample: peripheral blood, taken on day 0 of AZD1222 vaccination. The sequence came from an adult in good health. The chain couples TRBV7-9 to TRBJ2-2, with D perhaps TRBD1 or TRBD2 (5 bases each). The CDR3 sequence is CAPDGAAGELFF. CDR3 bases: TGTGCCCCGGACGGGGCTGCCGGGGAGCTGTTTTTT.